A single sample gave rise to the 16 T cell receptor beta chains below, sequenced in a study of T cell responses to AZD1222 COVID-19 vaccine. The assay was immunoSEQ multiplex PCR, and TCRdb's table has in-frame clones only and misses some. Among around 130,000 clones listed, 86% were seen once. Sequenced here: peripheral blood, sampled 28 days after the second AZD1222 dose. These receptor sequences come from an adult who received the AZD1222 COVID-19 vaccine.

This rearrangement joins TRBV18 to TRBJ1-5; tentatively, D is TRBD1 (5 bases). CDR1 and CDR2 (germline): KGHSH, LQKENI. CDR3 length: 15 amino acids. Trimming took 2 bases from V and 2 from J, leaving 10 bases between them. CDR3 nucleotide sequence: TGTGCCAGCTCACCAGGCAGGGAGGGCAATCAGCCCCAGCATTTT. It specifies CASSPGREGNQPQHF.

The V and J genes are TRBV19 and TRBJ2-4; 10 bases are a match to TRBD2. This CDR3 region has 17 residues. Germline V CDR1 and CDR2: LNHDA, SQIVND (reference sequence). The V segment lost 2 bases and the J segment 0 bases; nucleotides outside the gene matches: 4. In DNA form, the CDR3 reads TGTGCCAGTAGTATATCTGCTAGCGGGGGAGCCAAAAACATTCAGTACTTC. This translates into CASSISASGGAKNIQYF.

The genes are TRBV3-1 (or the pseudogene TRBV3-2) and TRBJ2-2; 9 bases agree with TRBD1. Germline CDR1 reads LGHDT; CDR2 reads YNNKEL (reference sequence). The CDR3 runs to 20 residues. Trimming cost V 3 bases and J 3 bases; bases outside gene matches: 17. CDR3 loop: CASSHARDREPGDHTGELFF. CDR3 DNA: TGTGCCAGCAGCCATGCCCGGGACAGGGAGCCCGGGGACCACACCGGGGAGCTGTTTTTT.

The chain recombines TRBV4-1 with TRBJ2-5; 9 bases align to TRBD2. The CDR3 runs to 16 residues. The V segment lost 1 base and the J segment 5 bases; nucleotides outside the gene matches: 8. Germline V lookup: CDR1 MGHRA, CDR2 YSYEKL. The CDR3 protein is CASSQANRGGVETQYF. The CDR3 nucleotides are TGCGCCAGCAGCCAAGCCAACCGCGGGGGGGTCGAGACCCAGTACTTC.

This clone occurred a few times. The chain recombines TRBV6-1 with TRBJ2-1; no clear D gene. Germline V gene data show CDR1 as MNHNS and CDR2 as SASEGT. This CDR3 is built from 14 residues. V dropped 3 bases and J dropped 0 bases, with 6 bases sitting between them. The CDR3 DNA follows: TGTGCCAGCAGTGAGGGTAGCTCCTACAATGAGCAGTTCTTC. The encoded protein is CASSEGSSYNEQFF.

The chain couples TRBV7-8 to TRBJ1-6, with D possibly matching TRBD1 (5 bases). The CDR3 has 15 amino acids. Deletions cut 6 bases from V and 4 bases from J, with 13 bases between. Germline V gene data show CDR1 as SGHVS and CDR2 as FQNEAQ. The CDR3 spells CASRLPGTYNSPLHF. The CDR3 region has the DNA TGTGCCAGCAGGCTTCCCGGGACTTATAATTCACCCCTCCACTTT.

This clone was counted a single time. The chain has TRBV11-2 and TRBJ2-4; no clear D. Per the germline V gene, CDR1 is SGHAT and CDR2 is FQNNGV. CDR3 length: 13 amino acids. Between the trimmed V and J ends, which lost 4 bases and 0 bases, there was a span of 4 bases. CDR3 DNA: TGTGCCAGCAGCTCTATAGCCAAAAACATTCAGTACTTC. Translating gives CASSSIAKNIQYF.

This clone was picked up one time. The chain uses TRBV4-3 and TRBJ2-3, with 7 positions matching TRBD2. The CDR3 is 15 amino acids. V shed 4 bases and J 4 bases; nucleotides not matched to a gene: 8. Germline values: CDR1 LGHNA, CDR2 YSLEER. CDR3 bases: TGCGCCAGCAGCCCCGGGGGGTCAGAATCAGATACGCAGTATTTT. Protein product: CASSPGGSESDTQYF.

This chain links TRBV11-3 with TRBJ2-4, with 14 positions matching TRBD2. CDR1 and CDR2 from the germline V gene are SGHNT and YENEEA. Trimming cost V 2 bases and J 0 bases; bases outside gene matches: 3. This CDR3 is 18 amino acids long. The CDR3 nucleotides read TGTGCCAGCAGCTTACAGGGACTAGCGGGGGTAGCCAAAAACATTCAGTACTTC. Amino acids: CASSLQGLAGVAKNIQYF.

The chain recombines TRBV30 with TRBJ1-3, with D perhaps TRBD1 (5 bases). From germline, CDR1 is GTSNPN and CDR2 SVGIG (reference sequence). The CDR3 spans 13 residues. Trimming left V 3 bases short and J 0 bases short, with 6 bases between. CDR3 protein: CAWRRGSGNTIYF. DNA of the CDR3: TGTGCCTGGAGAAGGGGCTCTGGAAACACCATATATTTT.

The chain has TRBV18 and TRBJ1-6; perhaps TRBD1 as D (6 bases). Germline CDR1 is KGHSH and CDR2 is LQKENI. The CDR3 is made up of 15 amino acids. V was cut by 0 bases and J by 6 bases, with 9 bases left in between. DNA for the CDR3: TGTGCCAGCTCACCACCGACAGGAGCTAATTCACCCCTCCACTTT. Translating it yields CASSPPTGANSPLHF.

The chain uses TRBV19 and TRBJ2-6; D is undetermined. The V end lost 6 bases, the J end lost 0 bases, and 9 bases lay between the germline ends. This CDR3 region has 15 residues. Germline CDR1 LNHDA, CDR2 SQIVND (reference sequence). CDR3 in DNA: TGTGCCAGTAGCACTCAGTCCTCTGGGGCCAACGTCCTGACTTTC. This codes for CASSTQSSGANVLTF.

The V and J genes are TRBV28 and TRBJ2-7; D uncertain. Looked up from germline, CDR1 is MDHEN and CDR2 is SYDVKM. Trimming cost V 8 bases and J 0 bases, with 14 bases left between them. The CDR3 consists of 14 residues. This CDR3 reads CASLPGSNSYEQYF. In DNA, the CDR3 is TGTGCCAGCTTACCTGGCAGTAACTCCTACGAGCAGTACTTC. The entire variable domain, with the rest obtained from reference TRBV28 and TRBJ2-7, is as follows: DVKVTQSSRYLVKRTGEKVFLECVQDMDHENMFWYRQDPGLGLRLIYFSYDVKMKEKGDIPEGYSVSREKKERFSLILESASTNQTSMYLCASLPGSNSYEQYFGPGTRLTVT.

This chain links TRBV4-1 with TRBJ1-3, with D possibly TRBD1 on 5 matching bases. From germline, CDR1 is MGHRA and CDR2 YSYEKL. Trimming shortened V by 1 base and J by 0 bases, and 13 bases separated the two germline ends. The CDR3 sequence is 17 residues long. CDR3 DNA sequence: TGCGCCAGCAGCCAAGGTAGGGGACGGAGCTCTGGAAACACCATATATTTT. Its protein is CASSQGRGRSSGNTIYF.

The rearrangement uses TRBV4-3 and TRBJ1-1, with no clear D. This CDR3 contains 15 residues. Between the trimmed V and J ends, which lost 0 bases and 5 bases, there was a span of 13 bases. Germline assignment: CDR1 LGHNA and CDR2 YSLEER. CDR3 in amino acids: CASSQETIGRTEAFF. The CDR3 region has the DNA TGCGCCAGCAGCCAAGAGACGATTGGCAGAACTGAAGCTTTCTTT.

V gene TRBV3-1 (or the pseudogene TRBV3-2) combines with J gene TRBJ2-3; the match to TRBD2 covers 10 bases. Germline lookup yields CDR1 LGHDT and CDR2 YNNKEL (reference sequence). The CDR3 totals 15 residues. Trimming removed 10 bases from V and 2 bases from J; junction bases left unmatched: 9. The DNA of the CDR3 is TGTGCCACCATGAAGCGGGGGGGGTTCACAGATACGCAGTATTTT. This sequence encodes CATMKRGGFTDTQYF.